This T cell receptor beta chain was identified during a study of blood T cell repertoires in COVID-19. Clones were sequenced by immunoSEQ multiplex PCR, and TCRdb holds only the in-frame ones, with some missing. In the table there are under 250,000 clones, roughly 84% of which are singletons. Sequencing input: peripheral blood. The receptor's source is a man in his fifties with active or convalescent COVID-19.

CDR3 sequence reads: CASRTWEGGYNEQFF. As DNA, the CDR3 is TGTGCCAGCAGAACCTGGGAGGGGGGCTACAATGAGCAGTTCTTC. The chain uses TRBV28 and TRBJ2-1, with D possibly being TRBD2 (7 bases). The CDR3 consists of 15 residues. Germline loops: CDR1 MDHEN, CDR2 SYDVKM. The germline V and J ends were trimmed by 6 bases and 3 bases, with 15 bases remaining between them.